This T cell receptor (beta chain) was captured by sequencing in a study of shared clonotypes between healthy human individuals. The protocol was immunoSEQ multiplex PCR, while the TCRdb copy is restricted to in-frame clones and leaves out a portion. The sample has millions of clones; around 95% are singletons. As to this clone: Antigen: not known.

V was clipped by 6 bases and J by 7 bases, with 15 bases between them. Per germline, CDR1 MNHNS and CDR2 SASEGT. The CDR3 extends over 14 amino acids. Study-wide points: Naive subsets usually exceeded memory subsets in estimated richness.

Material for sequencing was naive CD4+ T cells sorted from blood. Subset of the sample: CD45RA+ positively selected. V and J are TRBV6-1 and TRBJ1-4; D ambiguous. This sequence originates from a man younger than 35 in good health. DNA of the CDR3: TGTGCCAGCAGCTACGCCCCATCGGGTGAAAAACTGTTTTTT. Translated, it gives CASSYAPSGEKLFF.